The present T cell receptor beta chain was sequenced within a study of beta chain features in type 1 diabetes. Overall study results and limits: Moderate yet significant TCRB CDR3 shortening was seen in Type 1 diabetes patients in all four CD4+ subsets.

Notes on this clone: The antigen remains unidentified.

Expressed TCRB transcripts were sequenced after all isolated RNA was converted to cDNA. Some clones are missing from TCRdb's copy, which holds only in-frame ones; the method was immunoSEQ multiplex PCR. Of a few hundred thousand clones listed, approximately 13% are singletons. Germline loops: CDR1 MDHEN, CDR2 SYDVKM. The CDR3 loop spans 13 amino acids. The germline V and J ends were trimmed by 7 bases and 7 bases, with 13 bases remaining between them. The source of this sequence is a woman aged 18 to 35 with type 1 diabetes. The V call is TRBV28, the J call TRBJ2-2; D perhaps matches TRBD1 (5 bases). Specimen: naive CD4+ T cells from blood. The CDR3: CASNTDNDGELFF. For the CDR3, the DNA is TGTGCCAGCAACACGGACAACGACGGGGAGCTGTTTTTT.